This T cell receptor beta chain was recovered during a study of a mutant IDH1 vaccine in newly diagnosed glioma. Study overall: The treated population exhibited a male proportion of about 60%, a female proportion of roughly 38%, and a mean age of roughly 41 years. Scheduled at week 35, visit V12 preceded visit V13, held at week 47. Most patients had received both radiotherapy and temozolomide, the prior options being radiotherapy, temozolomide, or both. Findings and limits, study-wide: Pseudoprogression seemed unlinked to shifts in top peripheral T cell clonotypes.

The method was immunoSEQ multiplex PCR; TCRdb's version includes in-frame clones alone and lacks a portion of them. The sample has under 45,000 clones; around 82% are singletons. Germline-derived CDR1 and CDR2 are MNHEY and SVGAGI. The ends were cut back, 4 bases at V and 10 bases at J, with 19 bases in the middle. The CDR3 is 14 amino acids. Specified time point: week 47, end of study. Vaccine doses each comprised 300 ug of mutant IDH1 20-mer peptide, with topical imiquimod. On this clone: Its specificity is unknown.

The J gene is TRBJ1-1, the V gene TRBV6-5; no clear D gene. The specimen comprised PBMCs, sampled from a glioma patient whose treatment included an IDH1 peptide vaccine. This receptor was taken from a man in his late teens or twenties with glioma. Some clones in this sample may be carry-over from other donors' samples. The CDR3 DNA is TGTGCCAGCAGTTCCACTGCGGGCTTGGCGAGAGCTTTCTTT. It encodes CASSSTAGLARAFF.